This passage covers 16 T cell receptor beta chains from one sample sequenced in a study of identical twins' blood T cells. TCRdb re-analysed the 5' RACE reads in MiXCR, keeping a single row per CDR3 protein. The data contain a few hundred thousand distinct CDR3 sequences, 28% of them seen just once; the ten biggest clones take up 5.5% to 7%. Sequencing was done on a sample of PBMCs. Receptors were obtained from a woman aged 18-55 years in good health.

As DNA, the CDR3 is TGTGCCTGGAGTTGGACGGAGAACACTGAAGCTTTCTTT. This gives the protein CAWSWTENTEAFF. The J gene is TRBJ1-1, the V gene TRBV30, with unresolved D. The ends were cut back, 2 bases at V and 1 base at J, with 8 bases in the middle. CDR1 GTSNPN and CDR2 SVGIG come from the germline V gene (reference sequence). The CDR3 has 13 amino acids.

The chain employs TRBV10-3 and TRBJ2-3, with D tentatively TRBD2 (5 bases). This CDR3 is 14 amino acids long. CDR1 and CDR2 from the germline V gene are ENHRY and SYGVKD. The CDR3 region is CTTSGRASTDTQYF. The CDR3 coding sequence is TGTACCACCTCTGGGCGGGCCTCCACAGATACGCAGTATTTT.

Details on this clonotype: In this CDR3 the conserved last residue, phenylalanine or tryptophan, is missing, so a read error is likely. This chain uses TRBV29-1 with TRBJ1-2, with 10 bases lining up with TRBD1. Trimming cost V 7 bases and J 8 bases; bases outside gene matches: 10. The CDR3 is 13 residues long. Germline lookup yields CDR1 SQVTM and CDR2 ANQGSEA. CDR3 residues: CSATAGTGEGYTL. As DNA, the CDR3 is TGCAGCGCAACAGCCGGGACAGGGGAGGGCTACACCCTC.

In its sample, this clonotype was seen once. V and J are TRBV25-1 and TRBJ1-2; possibly TRBD1 for D (6 bases). The V gene's germline CDR1 is MGHDK and CDR2 SYGVNS. Trimming left V 2 bases short and J 6 bases short, with 13 bases between. The length of the CDR3 is 14 residues. CDR3 region: CASSEPSGGNGYTF. The DNA for the CDR3 is TGTGCCAGCAGTGAACCTTCCGGGGGCAATGGCTACACCTTC.

This clonotype has just a few counts. This rearrangement joins TRBV6-2 or TRBV6-3 to TRBJ2-2; D might be TRBD1 or TRBD2, each matching 6 bases. CDR1 MNHEY and CDR2 SVGEGT come from the germline V gene. The CDR3 is 14 residues long. V lost 8 bases to trimming and J lost 6 bases, with 16 bases between them. The CDR3 here is CASWLGGVAGELFF. In DNA, the CDR3 is TGTGCCAGCTGGCTGGGGGGCGTAGCCGGGGAGCTGTTTTTT.

V usage is TRBV20-1 and J usage is TRBJ1-2; 7 nucleotides match TRBD1. Germline V CDR1 and CDR2: DFQATT, SNEGSKA (reference sequence). The V and J ends lost 5 bases and 4 bases, in that order; junction bases with no gene match: 13. The CDR3 consists of 15 residues. CDR3 sequence (DNA): TGCAGTGCTGTGGACCGGGACAGACCAAGCTATGGCTACACCTTC. It translates to CSAVDRDRPSYGYTF.

This clonotype turned up a few times. The chain links TRBV10-3 to TRBJ1-1, with no clear D. Germline values: CDR1 ENHRY, CDR2 SYGVKD. V lost 5 bases and J lost 8, with 9 bases in between. The CDR3 extends over 11 amino acids. CDR3: CAISKGREAFF. CDR3 bases: TGTGCCATCAGTAAAGGGAGGGAAGCTTTCTTT.

Many counts were recorded for this clonotype. This sequence joins TRBV6-6 and TRBJ1-2; D possibly corresponds to TRBD1 (5 bases). The CDR3 sequence is 15 residues long. The V end lost 2 bases, the J end lost 8 bases, and 18 bases lay between the germline ends. CDR1 is MNHNY and CDR2 is SVGAGI in the germline V gene (reference sequence). CDR3 loop: CASSYGWGIGDGYTF. In DNA, the CDR3 is TGTGCCAGCAGTTACGGTTGGGGAATAGGGGACGGCTACACCTTC.

This clonotype was detected many times. The chain joins TRBV27 to TRBJ1-1; possibly TRBD1 for D (5 bases). The V and J ends lost 9 bases and 1 base respectively, with 9 bases between them. Germline-derived CDR1 and CDR2 are MNHEY and SMNVEV (reference sequence). The CDR3 totals 12 residues. In DNA form, the CDR3 reads TGTGCCAGTAGTACAGGGAACACTGAAGCTTTCTTT. Its translation: CASSTGNTEAFF.

The V gene is TRBV29-1, the J gene TRBJ2-1, with 10 nucleotides matching TRBD1. With 7 bases clipped from V and 1 base from J, the junction kept 10 bases outside the gene matches. Per the germline V gene, CDR1 is SQVTM and CDR2 is ANQGSEA. The CDR3 runs to 16 residues. The CDR3 DNA sequence: TGCAGCGCCAGACTGACAGGGGGCAGGTCCTACAATGAGCAGTTCTTC. Residues: CSARLTGGRSYNEQFF.

This clonotype was seen a handful of times. The chain has TRBV9 and TRBJ2-3; no clear D gene. The germline gives CDR1 SGDLS, CDR2 YYNGEE. The length of the CDR3 is 11 residues. V was clipped by 2 bases and J by 11 bases, with 9 bases between them. CDR3 residues: CASSVQGKQYF. CDR3 nucleotides: TGTGCCAGCAGCGTTCAAGGGAAGCAGTATTTT.

This clonotype was found a few times. The chain combines TRBV2 with TRBJ2-2, with TRBD2 matching 8 bases. Germline V gene lookup returns CDR1 SNHLY and CDR2 FYNNEI. J was trimmed by 0 bases and V by 6 bases; bases with no gene match: 3. This CDR3 has 15 residues. The CDR3 DNA follows: TGTGCCAGCAGGTTAGCGGGGACGAACACCGGGGAGCTGTTTTTT. Amino acids: CASRLAGTNTGELFF.

This chain uses TRBV29-1 with TRBJ2-5, with no clear D. Deletions cut 8 bases from V and 2 bases from J, with 12 bases between. This CDR3 has 12 residues. Per the germline V gene, CDR1 is SQVTM and CDR2 is ANQGSEA. DNA for the CDR3: TGCAGCATTAAGGGAAGACAAGAGACCCAGTACTTC. The encoded protein is CSIKGRQETQYF.

Comments on this clonotype: This could be a read error, since a much larger clone is one nucleotide away. V and J are TRBV25-1 and TRBJ1-1, with a possible D match to TRBD1 (5 bases). CDR1 is MGHDK, CDR2 SYGVNS, per germline. This CDR3 region has 15 residues. Trimming stripped 0 bases from V and 7 bases from J, with 15 bases between. CDR3 nucleotides: TGTGCCAGCAGTGAATATAGGGGAGACCGGGGTGAAGCTTTCTTT. This translates into CASSEYRGDRGEAFF.

This clonotype occurred a few times. The chain couples TRBV6-5 to TRBJ1-2; weak D call: TRBD1 (5 bases). Looked up from germline, CDR1 is MNHEY and CDR2 is SVGAGI. The CDR3 totals 14 residues. Trimming shortened V by 4 bases and J by 5 bases, and 14 bases separated the two germline ends. In DNA form, the CDR3 reads TGTGCCAGCAGTTTCGGGACCGAAGGGTATGGCTACACCTTC. Translating gives CASSFGTEGYGYTF.

The table lists this clonotype with a few counts. J is TRBJ2-1 and V is TRBV29-1, with D perhaps being TRBD1 or TRBD2 (5 bases each). CDR3 length: 16 residues. Between the trimmed V and J ends, which lost 1 base and 7 bases, there was a span of 20 bases. Per germline, CDR1 SQVTM and CDR2 ANQGSEA. The CDR3 region has the DNA TGCAGCGTTGAAGGGGGGAGTGGAGTAGAGTCAAATGAGCAGTTCTTC. This encodes CSVEGGSGVESNEQFF.